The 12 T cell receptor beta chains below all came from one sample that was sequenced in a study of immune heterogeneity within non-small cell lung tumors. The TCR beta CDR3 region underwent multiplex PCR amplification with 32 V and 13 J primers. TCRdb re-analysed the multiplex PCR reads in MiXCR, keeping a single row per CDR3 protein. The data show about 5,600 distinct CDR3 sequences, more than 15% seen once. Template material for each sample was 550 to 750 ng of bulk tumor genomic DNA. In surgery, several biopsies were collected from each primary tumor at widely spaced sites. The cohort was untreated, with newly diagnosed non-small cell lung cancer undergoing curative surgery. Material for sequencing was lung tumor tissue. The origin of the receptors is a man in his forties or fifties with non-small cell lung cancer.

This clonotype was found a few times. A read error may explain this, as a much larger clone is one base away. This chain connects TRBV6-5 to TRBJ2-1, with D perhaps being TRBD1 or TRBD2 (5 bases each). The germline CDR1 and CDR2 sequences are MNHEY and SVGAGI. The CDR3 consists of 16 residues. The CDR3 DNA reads TGTGTCAGCAGTTACGTGGGGGTTTGGGTATACAATGAGCAGTTCTTC. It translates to CVSSYVGVWVYNEQFF.

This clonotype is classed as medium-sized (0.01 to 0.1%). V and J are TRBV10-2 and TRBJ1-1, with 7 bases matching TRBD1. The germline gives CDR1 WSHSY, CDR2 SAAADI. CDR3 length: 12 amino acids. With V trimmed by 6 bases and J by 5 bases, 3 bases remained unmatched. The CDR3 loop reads CASSWTGTEAFF. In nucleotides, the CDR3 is TGCGCCAGCAGCTGGACAGGTACTGAAGCTTTCTTT.

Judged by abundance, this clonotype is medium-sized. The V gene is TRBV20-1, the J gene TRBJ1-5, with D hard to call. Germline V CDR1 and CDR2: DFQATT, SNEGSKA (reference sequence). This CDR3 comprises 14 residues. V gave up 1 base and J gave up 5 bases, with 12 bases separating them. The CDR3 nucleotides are TGCAGTGCTAGAGTAGGGTCAGGTCATCAGCCCCAGCATTTT. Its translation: CSARVGSGHQPQHF.

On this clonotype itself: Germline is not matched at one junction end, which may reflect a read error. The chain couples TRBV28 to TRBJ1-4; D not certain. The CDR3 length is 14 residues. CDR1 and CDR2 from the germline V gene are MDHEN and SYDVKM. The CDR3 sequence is CAGSSWGGNQKLFF. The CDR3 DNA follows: TGTGCCGGCAGCTCGTGGGGAGGGAATCAAAAACTGTTTTTT.

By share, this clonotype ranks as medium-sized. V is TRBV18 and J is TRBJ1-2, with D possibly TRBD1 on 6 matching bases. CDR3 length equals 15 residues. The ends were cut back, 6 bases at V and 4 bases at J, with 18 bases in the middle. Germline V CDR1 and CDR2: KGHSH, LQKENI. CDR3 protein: CASSPKNRVTYGYTF. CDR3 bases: TGTGCCAGCTCGCCCAAGAACAGGGTGACCTATGGCTACACCTTC.

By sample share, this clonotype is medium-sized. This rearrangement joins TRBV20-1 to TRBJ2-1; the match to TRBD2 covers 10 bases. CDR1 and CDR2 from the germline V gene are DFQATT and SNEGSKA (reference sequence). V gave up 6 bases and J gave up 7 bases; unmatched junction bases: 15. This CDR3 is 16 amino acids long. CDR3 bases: TGCAGTGCAGTGTGGCTAGCGGGAGTTCGAGGGAATGAGCAGTTCTTC. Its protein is CSAVWLAGVRGNEQFF.

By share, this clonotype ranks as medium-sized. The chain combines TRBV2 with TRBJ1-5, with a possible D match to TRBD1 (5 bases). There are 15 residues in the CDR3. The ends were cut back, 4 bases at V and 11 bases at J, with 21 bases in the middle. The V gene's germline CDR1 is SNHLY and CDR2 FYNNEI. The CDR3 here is CASSVEGSRYWAQHF. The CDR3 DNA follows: TGTGCCAGCAGTGTTGAGGGGTCCCGCTATTGGGCCCAGCATTTT.

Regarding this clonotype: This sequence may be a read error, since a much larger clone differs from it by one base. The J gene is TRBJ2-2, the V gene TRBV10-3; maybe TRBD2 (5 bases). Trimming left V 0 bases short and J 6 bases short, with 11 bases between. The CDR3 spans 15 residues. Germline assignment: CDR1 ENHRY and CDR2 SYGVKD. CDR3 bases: TGTGCCATCAGTGAGTCGCTGCAGAGGGCCGGGGAGCTGTTTTTT. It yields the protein CAISESLQRAGELFF.

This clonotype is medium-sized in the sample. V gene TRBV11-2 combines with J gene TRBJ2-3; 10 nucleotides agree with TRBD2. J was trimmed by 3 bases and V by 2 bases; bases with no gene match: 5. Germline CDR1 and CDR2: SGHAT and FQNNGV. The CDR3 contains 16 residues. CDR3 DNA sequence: TGTGCCAGCAGCTTAACCTATAGCGGGAGGACAGATACGCAGTATTTT. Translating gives CASSLTYSGRTDTQYF.

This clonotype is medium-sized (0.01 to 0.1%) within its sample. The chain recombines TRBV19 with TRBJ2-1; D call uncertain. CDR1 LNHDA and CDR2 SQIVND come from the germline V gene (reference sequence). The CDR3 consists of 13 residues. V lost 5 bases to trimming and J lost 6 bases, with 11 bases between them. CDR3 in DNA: TGTGCCAGTAGTCCCCGAAGGGCCAATGAGCAGTTCTTC. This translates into CASSPRRANEQFF.

CDR3 in DNA: TGTGCCATCAACCTCGAGACCCAGTACTTC. This gives the protein CAINLETQYF. The chain joins TRBV10-3 to TRBJ2-5; D not resolved. CDR1 and CDR2 (germline): ENHRY, SYGVKD. V was clipped by 7 bases and J by 5 bases, with 5 bases between them. CDR3 length equals 10 residues.

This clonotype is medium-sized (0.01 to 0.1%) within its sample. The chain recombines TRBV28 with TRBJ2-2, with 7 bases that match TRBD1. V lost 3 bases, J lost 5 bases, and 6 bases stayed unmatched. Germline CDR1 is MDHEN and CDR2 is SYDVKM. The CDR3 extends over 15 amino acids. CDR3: CASSLVTGLTGELFF. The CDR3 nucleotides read TGTGCCAGCAGTTTGGTGACAGGGTTAACCGGGGAGCTGTTTTTT.